The 3 T cell receptor beta chains given below trace back to one sample, sequenced in a study of T cell responses to AZD1222 COVID-19 vaccine. Profiling relied on immunoSEQ multiplex PCR, and the TCRdb table lists in-frame clones only, not all of them. The sample has about 160,000 clones; around 87% are singletons. The input for sequencing was peripheral blood, taken 28 days after the second AZD1222 dose. Source of these receptors: an adult who received the AZD1222 COVID-19 vaccine.

This chain joins TRBV21-1 and TRBJ1-2. TRBV21-1 is termed a pseudogene. The CDR3 is made up of 18 amino acids. The CDR3 DNA reads TGTGCCAGCAGCAAAGACCGGAGAATCGAGGAATTCTACTATGGCTACACCTTC. It specifies CASSKDRRIEEFYYGYTF.

The V gene is TRBV11-3, the J gene TRBJ2-1; 10 bases are a match to TRBD2. The CDR3 is 16 amino acids. Per germline, CDR1 SGHNT and CDR2 YENEEA. V shed 3 bases, J shed 6 bases, and the junction held 8 bases outside the gene matches. CDR3 residues: CASSFEVSGGVNEQFF. The DNA of the CDR3 is TGTGCCAGCAGCTTTGAAGTCAGCGGGGGGGTCAATGAGCAGTTCTTC.

CDR3 sequence: CASSNGYTF. CDR3 nucleotides: TGTGCCAGTAGTAATGGCTACACCTTC. V usage is TRBV27 and J usage is TRBJ1-2; unclear D gene. CDR3 length: 9 amino acids. Deletions cut 9 bases from V and 6 bases from J, with 5 bases between. The germline V gene has CDR1 MNHEY and CDR2 SMNVEV (reference sequence).